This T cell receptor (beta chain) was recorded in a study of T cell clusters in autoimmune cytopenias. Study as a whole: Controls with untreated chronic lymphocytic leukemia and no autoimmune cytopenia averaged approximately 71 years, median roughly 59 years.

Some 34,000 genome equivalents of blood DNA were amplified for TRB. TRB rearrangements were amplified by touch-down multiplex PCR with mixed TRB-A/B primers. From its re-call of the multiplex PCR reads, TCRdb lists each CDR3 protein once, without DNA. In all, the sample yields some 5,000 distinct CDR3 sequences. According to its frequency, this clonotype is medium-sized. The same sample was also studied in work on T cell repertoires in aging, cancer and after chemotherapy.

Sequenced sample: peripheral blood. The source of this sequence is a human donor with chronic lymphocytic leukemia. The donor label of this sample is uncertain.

The CDR3 is CASSMKGAYNTGELFF. V is TRBV19 and J is TRBJ2-2; TCRdb calls TRBD1, which cannot be checked without DNA. The CDR3 covers 16 residues. Germline-derived CDR1 and CDR2 are LNHDA and SQIVND (reference sequence).